Following are 8 T cell receptor beta chains from one sample sequenced in a study of tumor-infiltrating lymphocytes in oesophageal squamous cell carcinoma. TCRdb re-called the PCR reads through MiXCR, storing one row per CDR3 protein. The sample records over 11,000 distinct CDR3 sequences, 45% to 55% being singletons. Sequences were obtained from blood. Source of these receptors: a male donor with esophageal squamous cell carcinoma.

This clonotype was recorded at least ten times. The chain combines TRBV12-3 or TRBV12-4 with TRBJ2-7; TRBD2 might be the D (5 bases). This CDR3 is 17 amino acids long. V shed 1 base and J shed 7 bases, with 23 bases lying between them. CDR3 sequence reads: CASSLGARLGADEEQYF. CDR3 in DNA: TGTGCCAGCAGTTTAGGCGCCAGGTTGGGAGCGGATGAAGAGCAGTACTTC.

By proportion, this clonotype is medium-sized (0.01 to 0.1%). The junction and the germline gene differ at one end; a read error may be behind it. The CDR3 loop is CASSYSDTETQYF. In DNA, the CDR3 is TGTGCCAGCAGTTACTCGGATACAGAAACGCAGTATTTT. This chain uses TRBV6-6 with TRBJ2-3; no clear D. Germline values: CDR1 MNHNY, CDR2 SVGAGI (reference sequence). The CDR3 is made up of 13 amino acids.

This clonotype was seen ten or more times. V is TRBV7-9 and J is TRBJ2-1; TRBD2 is a possible D gene (6 bases). TRBJ2-7 matches the DNA end more closely, so the J call is doubtful. In germline, CDR1 is SEHNR, CDR2 FQNEAQ (reference sequence). The CDR3 contains 13 residues. CDR3 DNA sequence: TGTGCCAGCCAGAGCGGGTCCTACAATGAGCAGTACTTC. It specifies CASQSGSYNEQYF.

The chain links TRBV7-2 to TRBJ2-3, with D uncertain. The J call may not be correct, given that the DNA end is closer to TRBJ2-1. Looked up from germline, CDR1 is SGHTA and CDR2 is FQGNSA. The CDR3 is 12 residues long. Here the CDR3 reads CASSSNYNEQFF. The CDR3 region has the DNA TGTGCCAGCAGCTCTAACTACAATGAGCAGTTCTTC.

This clonotype was picked up many times. The CDR3 DNA sequence: TGTGCCAGTAGAAACCACTCCGGACTAGCGCGCGAGCAGTACTTC. Residues: CASRNHSGLAREQYF. This chain uses TRBV19 with TRBJ2-1; 9 positions agree with TRBD2. The end of the DNA aligns better with TRBJ2-7, so the J call may be wrong. The CDR3 spans 15 residues. Germline assignment: CDR1 LNHDA and CDR2 SQIVND (reference sequence).

The chain employs TRBV7-2 and TRBJ2-3; TRBD2 matches at 9 bases. V shed 5 bases, J shed 2 bases, and the junction held 14 bases outside the gene matches. Germline loops: CDR1 SGHTA, CDR2 FQGNSA. This CDR3 contains 18 residues. CDR3 loop: CASSLLGGAGGHTDTQYF. DNA for the CDR3: TGTGCCAGCAGCCTACTAGGGGGAGCGGGAGGACACACAGATACGCAGTATTTT.

V and J are TRBV27 and TRBJ2-1; 12 bases are shared with TRBD2. The tail of the sequence fits TRBJ2-7 better, so the J call may be wrong. Germline-derived CDR1 and CDR2 are MNHEY and SMNVEV (reference sequence). The CDR3 contains 17 residues. CDR3 coding DNA: TGTGCCAGCAGTTTGGCTAGCGGGAGGGCGGGAGCAGATACGCAGTACTTC. It yields the protein CASSLASGRAGADTQYF.

The chain carries TRBV7-3 and TRBJ1-1; TRBD1 is a possible D gene (6 bases). The V and J ends lost 2 bases and 4 bases respectively, with 8 bases between them. This CDR3 is built from 13 residues. Germline loops: CDR1 SGHTA, CDR2 FQGTGA. CDR3 DNA sequence: TGTGCCAGCAGCTTAGACAGGCTCACTGAAGCTTTCTTT. It codes for CASSLDRLTEAFF. The whole variable domain, remainder taken from reference TRBV7-3 and TRBJ1-1, is GAGVSQTPSNKVTEKGKYVELRCDPISGHTALYWYRQSLGQGPEFLIYFQGTGAADDSGLPNDRFFAVRPEGSVSTLKIQRTERGDSAVYLCASSLDRLTEAFFGQGTRLTVV.